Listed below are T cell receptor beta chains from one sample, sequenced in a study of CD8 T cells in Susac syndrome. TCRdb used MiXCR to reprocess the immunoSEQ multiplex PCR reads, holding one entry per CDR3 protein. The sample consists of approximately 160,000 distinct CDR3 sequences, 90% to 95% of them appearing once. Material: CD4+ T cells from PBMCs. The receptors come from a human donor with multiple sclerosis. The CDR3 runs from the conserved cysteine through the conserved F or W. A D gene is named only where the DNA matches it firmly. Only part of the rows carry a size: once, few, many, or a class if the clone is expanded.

cdr3_nt: TGTGCCAGCACCCCCCACGTCCCTATCAATGAGCAGTTCTTC
cdr3_aa: CASTPHVPINEQFF
d_call: NA
clone_size: NA
v_call: TRBV6-2/TRBV6-3
j_call: TRBJ2-1

cdr3_nt: TGTGCCAGCAGTTTAGTAGGGGGCGGTAATTCACCCCTCCACTTT
cdr3_aa: CASSLVGGGNSPLHF
d_call: TRBD1
clone_size: NA
v_call: TRBV12-3/TRBV12-4
j_call: TRBJ1-6

cdr3_nt: TGTGCCAGCAGTTTGGCGGGCACCGGGGAGCTGTTTTTT
cdr3_aa: CASSLAGTGELFF
d_call: NA
clone_size: few
v_call: TRBV28
j_call: TRBJ2-2

cdr3_nt: TGTGCCAGCAGTTTAGAAGGCAGGGCGGACGAGCAGTACTTC
cdr3_aa: CASSLEGRADEQYF
d_call: NA
clone_size: NA
v_call: TRBV27
j_call: TRBJ2-7

cdr3_nt: TGTGCCAGCAGCTCTCTAGCGGGGGGGAAGCTTCATACGCAGTATTTT
cdr3_aa: CASSSLAGGKLHTQYF
d_call: TRBD2
clone_size: once
v_call: TRBV7-2
j_call: TRBJ2-3

cdr3_nt: TGTGCCAGCAGTATACTCACCTACGAGCAGTACTTC
cdr3_aa: CASSILTYEQYF
d_call: NA
clone_size: NA
v_call: TRBV28
j_call: TRBJ2-7

cdr3_nt: TGCGCCAGCAGCCAATTAAGCCCCTACGAGCAGTACTTC
cdr3_aa: CASSQLSPYEQYF
d_call: NA
clone_size: NA
v_call: TRBV5-1
j_call: TRBJ2-7

cdr3_nt: TGTGCCAGCAGTGAAGCGAGGGGACTAGAGGGAGATACGCAGTATTTT
cdr3_aa: CASSEARGLEGDTQYF
d_call: TRBD2
clone_size: NA
v_call: TRBV6-1
j_call: TRBJ2-3

cdr3_nt: TGCAGTGCTAGAGAAGGCCACTATGGCTACACCTTC
cdr3_aa: CSAREGHYGYTF
d_call: NA
clone_size: NA
v_call: TRBV20-1
j_call: TRBJ1-2

cdr3_nt: TGCGCCAGCAGCCGTTCACCGGGACAGGGTCCTTATGGCTACACCTTC
cdr3_aa: CASSRSPGQGPYGYTF
d_call: TRBD1
clone_size: few
v_call: TRBV4-1
j_call: TRBJ1-2

cdr3_nt: TGTGCCTGGAGTGTTGGCTACAATGAGCAGTTCTTC
cdr3_aa: CAWSVGYNEQFF
d_call: NA
clone_size: NA
v_call: TRBV30
j_call: TRBJ2-1

cdr3_nt: TGTGCCAGCAGCTTAAGACGGACGAATGAGCAGTTCTTC
cdr3_aa: CASSLRRTNEQFF
d_call: NA
clone_size: NA
v_call: TRBV7-2
j_call: TRBJ2-1

cdr3_nt: TGTGCCAGCAGTACTTTAGGACTAGCGGTGGCGAACACCGGGGAGCTGTTTTTT
cdr3_aa: CASSTLGLAVANTGELFF
d_call: TRBD2
clone_size: NA
v_call: TRBV6-5
j_call: TRBJ2-2

cdr3_nt: TGTGCCAGCAGTTTGGGCAGGGATTCACCCCTCCACTTT
cdr3_aa: CASSLGRDSPLHF
d_call: NA
clone_size: NA
v_call: TRBV7-9
j_call: TRBJ1-6

cdr3_nt: TGTGCCAGCAGAAGGGGAGACTATGGCTACACCTTC
cdr3_aa: CASRRGDYGYTF
d_call: NA
clone_size: NA
v_call: TRBV28
j_call: TRBJ1-2

cdr3_nt: TGTGCCAGCAGCTCGGGACAGACGAGTAACAATGAGCAGTTCTTC
cdr3_aa: CASSSGQTSNNEQFF
d_call: TRBD1
clone_size: once
v_call: TRBV6-2/TRBV6-3
j_call: TRBJ2-1

cdr3_nt: TGTGCCAGCTCGACAGTGAACACTGAAGCTTTCTTT
cdr3_aa: CASSTVNTEAFF
d_call: NA
clone_size: NA
v_call: TRBV6-6
j_call: TRBJ1-1

cdr3_nt: TGTGCCAGCAGTTACTCCGCAGGGGTGGGTTCGAATACGCAGTATTTT
cdr3_aa: CASSYSAGVGSNTQYF
d_call: NA
clone_size: NA
v_call: TRBV6-5
j_call: TRBJ2-3

cdr3_nt: TGTGCCAGCAGCCAATTAGGGGAAGCCTATGGCTACACCTTC
cdr3_aa: CASSQLGEAYGYTF
d_call: NA
clone_size: NA
v_call: TRBV3-1
j_call: TRBJ1-2

cdr3_nt: TGCAGTGCTAGAGTGGGGAATTATGGCTACACCTTC
cdr3_aa: CSARVGNYGYTF
d_call: NA
clone_size: NA
v_call: TRBV20-1
j_call: TRBJ1-2

cdr3_nt: TGTGCCGGCCAACAGGAGATTAATGAAAAACTGTTTTTT
cdr3_aa: CAGQQEINEKLFF
d_call: NA
clone_size: NA
v_call: TRBV2
j_call: TRBJ1-4

cdr3_nt: TGTGCCAGCAGTTCCAGTCGCGGGGCTGAAGCTTTCTTT
cdr3_aa: CASSSSRGAEAFF
d_call: NA
clone_size: once
v_call: TRBV27
j_call: TRBJ1-1

cdr3_nt: TGTGCCAGTAGTGTCTTTGGGACACCTTTAAACACCGGGGAGCTGTTTTTT
cdr3_aa: CASSVFGTPLNTGELFF
d_call: NA
clone_size: NA
v_call: TRBV19
j_call: TRBJ2-2

cdr3_nt: TGCAGCGTGCGGGACAGCTATGGCTACACCTTC
cdr3_aa: CSVRDSYGYTF
d_call: TRBD1
clone_size: once
v_call: TRBV29-1
j_call: TRBJ1-2

cdr3_nt: TGCGCCAGCAGCCAAAGGGGGACAGGGGGGAATGAGCAGTTCTTC
cdr3_aa: CASSQRGTGGNEQFF
d_call: TRBD1
clone_size: NA
v_call: TRBV4-3
j_call: TRBJ2-1

cdr3_nt: TGTGCCATCAGACCCGGCTTGCTCGGGGCCAACGTCCTGACTTTC
cdr3_aa: CAIRPGLLGANVLTF
d_call: NA
clone_size: once
v_call: TRBV10-3
j_call: TRBJ2-6

cdr3_nt: TGTGCCAGCAGTTACGGGGAGAATTCACCCCTCCACTTT
cdr3_aa: CASSYGENSPLHF
d_call: NA
clone_size: NA
v_call: TRBV6-6
j_call: TRBJ1-6